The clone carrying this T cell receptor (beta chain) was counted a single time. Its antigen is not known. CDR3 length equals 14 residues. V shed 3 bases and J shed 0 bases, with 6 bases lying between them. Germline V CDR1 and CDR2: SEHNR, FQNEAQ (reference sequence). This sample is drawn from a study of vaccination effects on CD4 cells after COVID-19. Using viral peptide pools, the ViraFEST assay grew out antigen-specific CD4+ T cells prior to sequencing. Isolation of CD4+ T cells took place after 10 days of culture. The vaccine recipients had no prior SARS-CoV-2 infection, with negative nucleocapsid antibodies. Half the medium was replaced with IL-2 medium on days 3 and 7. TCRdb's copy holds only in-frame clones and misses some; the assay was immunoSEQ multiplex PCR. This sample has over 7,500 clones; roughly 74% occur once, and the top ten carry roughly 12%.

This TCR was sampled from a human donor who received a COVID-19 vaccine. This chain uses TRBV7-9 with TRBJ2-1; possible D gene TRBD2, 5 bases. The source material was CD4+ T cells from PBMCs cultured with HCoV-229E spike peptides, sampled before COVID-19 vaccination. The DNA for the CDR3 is TGTGCCAGCAGCTTCCGGGACTCCTACAATGAGCAGTTCTTC. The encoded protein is CASSFRDSYNEQFF.